The 27 T cell receptor beta chains below were found in one sample sequenced in a study of metastatic and nonmetastatic thyroid tumors. Thyroid surgery was preceded by no treatment in any patient. TCRdb used MiXCR to call clones anew from the PCR reads. The sample holds over 30,000 clones; roughly a sixth are singletons and the top ten take 9.5% to 15%. The sequenced sample was blood. Receptors originate from a male donor with papillary thyroid cancer or a benign thyroid nodule (not recorded which). Some clones in this sample may be carry-over from other donors' samples.

This chain uses TRBV11-2 with TRBJ2-1; D is unclear. Trimming took 3 bases from V and 9 from J, leaving 9 bases between them. Germline CDR1 SGHAT, CDR2 FQNNGV. The CDR3 sequence is 12 residues long. CDR3 amino acids: CASSFGVFEQFF. As DNA, the CDR3 is TGTGCCAGCAGCTTCGGAGTCTTTGAGCAGTTCTTC. The full variable domain, completed using reference TRBV11-2 and TRBJ2-1, is EAGVAQSPRYKIIEKRQSVAFWCNPISGHATLYWYQQILGQGPKLLIQFQNNGVVDDSQLPKDRFSAERLKGVDSTLKIQPAKLEDSAVYLCASSFGVFEQFFGPGTRLTVL.

This clone was seen repeatedly, ten times or more. This chain joins TRBV6-1 and TRBJ1-1; 7 positions match TRBD1. V gave up 6 bases and J gave up 3 bases; unmatched junction bases: 13. From germline, CDR1 is MNHNS and CDR2 SASEGT. CDR3 length: 16 residues. The chain's CDR3 is CASSSKPPRGYTEAFF. The CDR3 nucleotides are TGTGCCAGCAGCTCCAAACCGCCCAGGGGGTACACTGAAGCTTTCTTT.

This clone was counted many times. The chain is built from TRBV10-3 and TRBJ1-5; no clear D gene. The CDR3 contains 17 residues. Germline V CDR1 and CDR2: ENHRY, SYGVKD. With 0 bases removed from V and 6 bases from J, the gap between germline ends came to 18 bases. CDR3 amino acids: CAISESMEVTSGQPQHF. CDR3 DNA sequence: TGTGCCATCAGTGAGTCGATGGAAGTGACTAGCGGTCAGCCCCAGCATTTT.

A remark on this clone: This sample also contains other DNA sequences that code for the same CDR3. The chain uses TRBV5-1 and TRBJ1-1; D is perhaps TRBD1 (6 bases). Germline assignment: CDR1 SGHRS and CDR2 YFSETQ. The CDR3 runs to 15 residues. V lost 4 bases and J lost 5, with 18 bases in between. CDR3 nucleotides: TGCGCCAGCAGCACCCACCCGACAGGTCCAACTGAAGCTTTCTTT. This encodes CASSTHPTGPTEAFF.

This clone rates as medium-sized. The chain has TRBV6-5 and TRBJ2-7, with D possibly being TRBD2 (5 bases). Trimming cost V 2 bases and J 1 base, with 9 bases left between them. Germline CDR1 is MNHEY and CDR2 is SVGAGI. This CDR3 is 14 amino acids long. The chain's CDR3 is CASSYAGLSYEQYF. In DNA form, the CDR3 reads TGTGCCAGCAGTTACGCGGGTCTATCCTACGAGCAGTACTTC.

The sample holds many counts of this clone. At the DNA level, this CDR3 is encoded by other sequences in the same sample as well. This chain's CDR3 is CASSLSFLSYEQYF. CDR3 in DNA: TGTGCCAGCAGTTTATCCTTCCTCTCCTACGAGCAGTACTTC. The chain recombines TRBV27 with TRBJ2-7; no reliable D call. The germline CDR1 and CDR2 sequences are MNHEY and SMNVEV (reference sequence). V lost 0 bases and J lost 0, with 6 bases in between. This CDR3 spans 14 amino acids.

This clone showed up many times. The chain recombines TRBV11-1 with TRBJ2-1; TRBD2 matches 8 bases. V gave up 8 bases and J gave up 6 bases; unmatched junction bases: 3. The CDR3 spans 12 residues. Germline V gene data show CDR1 as SGHAT and CDR2 as FQDESV (reference sequence). CDR3 DNA: TGTGCCAGCGGGACTAGTATCAATGAGCAGTTCTTC. It is translated as CASGTSINEQFF.

V gene TRBV28 combines with J gene TRBJ2-7, with D perhaps being TRBD1 or TRBD2 (5 bases each). V lost 6 bases and J lost 2, with 26 bases in between. The CDR3 extends over 18 amino acids. The germline CDR1 and CDR2 sequences are MDHEN and SYDVKM. CDR3 region: CASSDRDPVRRYPYEQYF. Here the CDR3 DNA reads TGTGCCAGCAGCGACCGGGACCCCGTCAGAAGATACCCCTACGAGCAGTACTTC.

There are many counts of this clone. The gene calls are TRBV7-8 and TRBJ2-7; D gene uncertain. From germline, CDR1 is SGHVS and CDR2 FQNEAQ. V lost 5 bases to trimming and J lost 0 bases, with 20 bases between them. The CDR3 extends over 17 amino acids. The CDR3: CASSPPEGATGSYEQYF. In DNA, the CDR3 is TGTGCCAGCAGCCCTCCCGAAGGTGCGACCGGCTCCTACGAGCAGTACTTC.

This clone was observed a handful of times. The chain joins TRBV19 to TRBJ1-2; D unresolved. There are 15 residues in the CDR3. V shed 4 bases and J shed 2 bases, with 14 bases lying between them. The V gene's germline CDR1 is LNHDA and CDR2 SQIVND (reference sequence). The CDR3 DNA sequence: TGTGCCAGTAGTAAAAAAAACAGTGCCAACTATGGCTACACCTTC. Protein product: CASSKKNSANYGYTF.

DNA of the CDR3: TGTGCCAGCAGTGAAGAGGTAGGGAACAGGGGTAAGGACGAGCAGTACTTC. Its protein product is CASSEEVGNRGKDEQYF. The chain combines TRBV6-1 with TRBJ2-7; TRBD1 matches at 7 bases. The CDR3 totals 17 residues. Per the germline V gene, CDR1 is MNHNS and CDR2 is SASEGT. V lost 1 base to trimming and J lost 5 bases; unmatched junction nucleotides: 14.

V and J are TRBV6-1 and TRBJ1-6; 9 bases map to TRBD1. CDR3 size: 13 residues. V lost 6 bases to trimming and J lost 7 bases; unmatched junction nucleotides: 1. Germline loops: CDR1 MNHNS, CDR2 SASEGT. The CDR3 region is CASRQGANSPLHF. The CDR3 region has the DNA TGTGCCAGCAGACAGGGGGCAAATTCACCCCTCCACTTT.

V usage is TRBV6-2 or TRBV6-3 and J usage is TRBJ2-2, with D possibly TRBD1 on 6 matching bases. V lost 0 bases, J lost 6 bases, and 11 bases lay in between. CDR3 length: 15 residues. Germline values: CDR1 MNHEY, CDR2 SVGEGT. In DNA form, the CDR3 reads TGTGCCAGCAGTTACTCAATACAGGGACCCGGGGAGCTGTTTTTT. Translation gives CASSYSIQGPGELFF.

Many counts were recorded for this clone. This chain uses TRBV30 with TRBJ2-2; 8 bases agree with TRBD1. Germline trimming cut 8 bases from V and 4 bases from J; bases unmatched to any gene: 6. Per germline, CDR1 GTSNPN and CDR2 SVGIG (reference sequence). The CDR3 length is 13 residues. The CDR3 reads CAGSTGGTGELFF. DNA for the CDR3: TGTGCCGGATCTACAGGGGGCACCGGGGAGCTGTTTTTT.

As regards this clone: One end of the junction fails to match germline, which may point to a read error. The chain is built from TRBV28 and TRBJ1-2; D is undetermined. This CDR3 has 12 residues. CDR1 is MDHEN, CDR2 SYDVKM, per germline. The CDR3 reads CASSYGKYGHTF. The CDR3 nucleotides read TGTGCCAGCAGTTACGGGAAATATGGCCACACCTTC.

This clone has ten or more counts. The chain combines TRBV6-2 or TRBV6-3 with TRBJ1-1; D unclear. Germline V gene sequence: CDR1 MNHEY, CDR2 SVGEGT. V was trimmed by 8 bases and J by 9 bases, leaving 19 bases between them. The length of the CDR3 is 13 residues. Written as DNA, the CDR3 is TGTGCCAGCGTAAACGCAGGCTTGGGTCAAGCTTTCTTT. This translates into CASVNAGLGQAFF.

This clone showed up many times. The chain employs TRBV27 and TRBJ2-2, with 13 bases that match TRBD2. The germline V gene encodes CDR1 MNHEY and CDR2 SMNVEV (reference sequence). This CDR3 comprises 20 residues. V was pared by 2 bases and J by 4 bases, with 13 bases of the junction left unmatched. CDR3 residues: CASSLLPGTSGTSFTGELFF. CDR3 sequence (DNA): TGTGCCAGCAGTTTACTACCCGGGACTAGCGGGACCTCATTCACCGGGGAGCTGTTTTTT.

In the case of this clone: At the DNA level, this CDR3 is encoded by other sequences in the same sample as well. The chain uses TRBV12-3 or TRBV12-4 and TRBJ2-5; D is unresolved. The length of the CDR3 is 16 residues. V was pared by 6 bases and J by 5 bases, with 22 bases between. CDR3 sequence: CASSYLRREGGETQYF. In DNA form, the CDR3 reads TGTGCCAGCAGCTATCTGCGGCGTGAAGGTGGGGAGACCCAGTACTTC.

This clone has a count of ten or more. V gene TRBV2 combines with J gene TRBJ2-7; maybe TRBD1 (6 bases). The CDR3 is made up of 12 amino acids. Trimming stripped 5 bases from V and 6 bases from J, with 11 bases between. Per the germline V gene, CDR1 is SNHLY and CDR2 is FYNNEI. CDR3 DNA sequence: TGTGCCAGCAGTTATTCAGGGGCCGAGCAGTACTTC. Protein sequence: CASSYSGAEQYF. The full variable domain, completed using reference TRBV2 and TRBJ2-7, is EPEVTQTPSHQVTQMGQEVILRCVPISNHLYFYWYRQILGQKVEFLVSFYNNEISEKSEIFDDQFSVERPDGSNFTLKIRSTKLEDSAMYFCASSYSGAEQYFGPGTRLTVT.

V gene TRBV19 combines with J gene TRBJ2-3; 9 bases are shared with TRBD2. The CDR3 totals 17 residues. J gave up 5 bases and V 7 bases, and 16 bases lay outside the gene matches. Germline loops: CDR1 LNHDA, CDR2 SQIVND (reference sequence). CDR3 sequence: CASNRQKAGGFGDTQYF. The CDR3 nucleotides are TGTGCCAGTAATCGACAGAAAGCGGGAGGATTCGGAGATACGCAGTATTTT.

This clone has ten or more counts. The chain carries TRBV5-1 and TRBJ2-6, with 11 bases aligning to TRBD1. The V gene's germline CDR1 is SGHRS and CDR2 YFSETQ. The CDR3 is 19 residues long. Trimming took 0 bases from V and 0 from J; bases not matched to a gene: 5. CDR3 residues: CASSLAIGTGGSGANVLTF. The CDR3 nucleotides read TGCGCCAGCAGCTTGGCTATAGGGACAGGGGGCTCTGGGGCCAACGTCCTGACTTTC.

On this clone: The CDR3 does not close with the conserved phenylalanine or tryptophan, likely indicating a read error. The limits of the CDR3 on the DNA are not certain, so only TCRdb's listed CDR3 is given. The chain links TRBV6-6 to TRBJ2-7. Counting both end residues, the CDR3 totals 12 amino acids. Germline CDR1 reads MNHNY; CDR2 reads SVGAGI (reference sequence). CDR3 protein: CASSYSVLGKWG.

For this clone: The same CDR3 arises from other DNA sequences in this sample as well. The V gene is TRBV6-2 or TRBV6-3, the J gene TRBJ1-6, with 11 bases lining up with TRBD1. The CDR3 totals 18 residues. After removal of 6 bases from V and 1 base from J, the junction contained 8 bases not matched to a gene. Germline V gene sequence: CDR1 MNHEY, CDR2 SVGEGT. CDR3 coding DNA: TGTGCCAGCAGCCCGGACAGGGGGCGAACTTCCTATAATTCACCCCTCCACTTT. Protein: CASSPDRGRTSYNSPLHF.

Ten or more counts support this clone. This chain uses TRBV6-1 with TRBJ1-2; 7 nucleotides align to TRBD1. The CDR3 is 15 amino acids. The germline V gene encodes CDR1 MNHNS and CDR2 SASEGT. Trimming at V came to 6 bases and at J to 4 bases, leaving 11 bases not matched to a gene. The CDR3 coding sequence is TGTGCCAGCAGGACAGGGACGGTGAAAAGCTATGGCTACACCTTC. Translating it yields CASRTGTVKSYGYTF.

The V gene is TRBV4-3, the J gene TRBJ1-1; a weak D match, TRBD1 (5 bases). V was clipped by 4 bases and J by 7 bases, with 13 bases between them. Germline CDR1 and CDR2: LGHNA and YSLEER. The CDR3 covers 13 residues. The CDR3 DNA follows: TGCGCCAGCAGCCGTGTACGGGGGGATGAAGCTTTCTTT. Translated: CASSRVRGDEAFF.

The table lists this clone with a few counts. Germline and junction disagree at one end, which may indicate a read error. This rearrangement joins TRBV28 to TRBJ1-2, with D unclear. Germline CDR1 MDHEN, CDR2 SYDVKM. This CDR3 contains 13 residues. CDR3 residues: CVSREASNYGYTF. Here the CDR3 DNA reads TGTGTCAGCAGAGAGGCCAGCAACTATGGCTACACCTTC.

This clone is medium-sized in the sample. This chain uses TRBV6-1 with TRBJ2-7, with 9 bases matching TRBD1. Germline values: CDR1 MNHNS, CDR2 SASEGT. With V trimmed by 5 bases and J by 6 bases, 2 bases remained unmatched. CDR3 length: 12 residues. In nucleotides, the CDR3 is TGTGCCAGCAGTTTGACAGGGGGCGAGCAGTACTTC. It yields the protein CASSLTGGEQYF.